The clone carrying this T cell receptor (beta chain) showed up just once. The target antigen is unknown. Method: immunoSEQ multiplex PCR; TCRdb's copy keeps in-frame clones and lacks some. The sample lists roughly 9,500 clones; roughly nine tenths were seen once. The data belong to a study of T cells in pancreatic ductal adenocarcinoma. Study-wide results and caveats: Tumors hold more CD45RO+ effector T cells, which may bias toward lower diversity. Tumor samples had fewer productive templates and approximately 8.8-fold fewer unique clonotypes than blood. Blood clonality (roughly 0.07) did not differ significantly from tumor (around 0.1).

Germline trimming cut 2 bases from V and 9 bases from J; bases unmatched to any gene: 9. The CDR3 length is 15 residues. The germline gives CDR1 SNHLY, CDR2 FYNNEI. Selected pancreatic ductal adenocarcinoma patients had undergone surgery without neoadjuvant therapy. This TCR was sampled from a human donor with pancreatic ductal adenocarcinoma. The genes are TRBV2 and TRBJ2-7; 11 bases agree with TRBD2. Source material: PBMCs. The CDR3 sequence is CASSETSGGPWGQYF. The DNA for the CDR3 is TGTGCCAGCAGTGAAACTAGCGGGGGCCCCTGGGGGCAGTACTTC.